Presented here are 18 T cell receptor beta chains from one specimen sequenced in a study of control samples from healthy donors and cancer patients. The table came from immunoSEQ multiplex PCR; TCRdb's copy has only in-frame clones and leaves some out. The data contain tens of thousands of clones, approximately 89% of them singletons. The sequenced sample consisted of PBMCs. The receptors here all came from a man aged 55 to 70 with colorectal cancer.

This chain uses TRBV27 with TRBJ2-7; TRBD2 matches 12 bases. Unmatched junction bases numbered 6, after V lost 6 bases and J lost 3 bases. The CDR3 has 15 residues. Germline V CDR1 and CDR2: MNHEY, SMNVEV (reference sequence). The CDR3 sequence: CASSYRLAGVYEQYF. The CDR3 coding sequence is TGTGCCAGCAGCTACCGACTAGCGGGGGTCTACGAGCAGTACTTC.

The chain links TRBV7-9 to TRBJ2-3, with D possibly matching TRBD2 (6 bases). This CDR3 is 16 amino acids long. V shed 5 bases and J shed 2 bases, with 17 bases lying between them. The germline CDR1 and CDR2 sequences are SEHNR and FQNEAQ (reference sequence). CDR3 nucleotides: TGTGCCAGCAGCAAGGCGGCGCTAGCGTTCACAGATACGCAGTATTTT. It specifies CASSKAALAFTDTQYF.

This clone was picked up a small number of times. This chain uses TRBV7-8 with TRBJ2-7, with 7 bases fitting TRBD2. Germline V CDR1 and CDR2: SGHVS, FQNEAQ. J gave up 6 bases and V 1 base, and 9 bases lay outside the gene matches. The CDR3 loop spans 15 amino acids. The CDR3 is CASSLGRTRFSEQYF. CDR3 sequence (DNA): TGTGCCAGCAGCTTAGGGAGGACTAGGTTCTCCGAGCAGTACTTC.

This clone has a single count. The chain recombines TRBV4-1 with TRBJ2-3; D perhaps matches TRBD1 (7 bases). This CDR3 has 16 residues. The V gene lost 8 bases and the J gene lost 5 bases, with 23 bases spanning the gap. The V gene's germline CDR1 is MGHRA and CDR2 YSYEKL. In DNA, the CDR3 is TGCGCCAGCGGGGCCAAGGAGGGGGCCATGGGAGATACGCAGTATTTT. Amino acid sequence: CASGAKEGAMGDTQYF.

The genes are TRBV27 and TRBJ2-7; D uncertain. The CDR3 consists of 17 residues. V shed 2 bases and J shed 0 bases, with 17 bases lying between them. Germline V gene lookup returns CDR1 MNHEY and CDR2 SMNVEV (reference sequence). Here the CDR3 DNA reads TGTGCCAGCAGTTTAAGGCCAGTTCGAGCAGGCTCCTACGAGCAGTACTTC. It translates to CASSLRPVRAGSYEQYF.

The chain combines TRBV14 with TRBJ1-3; TRBD1 is a possible D gene (5 bases). V shed 4 bases and J shed 11 bases, with 12 bases lying between them. CDR1 SGHDN and CDR2 FVKESK come from the germline V gene. The CDR3 is 12 residues long. The CDR3 DNA sequence: TGTGCCAGCAGCCCTCGGGGGTCGTCCATATATTTT. Protein product: CASSPRGSSIYF.

CDR3 sequence reads: CASSESNSGGLPFNEQYF. As DNA, the CDR3 is TGCGCCAGCAGTGAGTCCAACAGCGGGGGCCTCCCTTTCAACGAGCAGTACTTC. The V call is TRBV10-2, the J call TRBJ2-7; 8 positions agree with TRBD2. The CDR3 has 18 residues. Germline trimming cut 0 bases from V and 5 bases from J; bases unmatched to any gene: 15. Looked up from germline, CDR1 is WSHSY and CDR2 is SAAADI.

Here the CDR3 reads CASSLSTNEKLFF. The CDR3 bases are TGTGCCAGCAGTTTATCAACTAATGAAAAACTGTTTTTT. The chain has TRBV28 and TRBJ1-4, with no clear D. The CDR3 has 13 residues. The V end was cut by 1 base, the J end by 0 bases, with 0 bases between. Germline assignment: CDR1 MDHEN and CDR2 SYDVKM.

The chain joins TRBV12-5 to TRBJ1-5; 8 bases line up with TRBD1. This CDR3 has 15 amino acids. CDR1 and CDR2 from the germline V gene are LGHNT and FRNRAP. V lost 7 bases, J lost 4 bases, and 9 bases stayed unmatched. The DNA for the CDR3 is TGTGCTAGTGCCGAAGACAGGGGAAGAAATCAGCCCCAGCATTTT. Protein product: CASAEDRGRNQPQHF.

This sequence joins TRBV30 and TRBJ1-1, with D possibly TRBD1 on 6 matching bases. The CDR3 is 17 amino acids. V was clipped by 0 bases and J by 2 bases, with 19 bases between them. The germline CDR1 and CDR2 sequences are GTSNPN and SVGIG (reference sequence). CDR3 protein: CAWSVLGGPPGNTEAFF. CDR3 nucleotides: TGTGCCTGGAGTGTCCTGGGGGGCCCCCCGGGAAACACTGAAGCTTTCTTT.

The CDR3 bases are TGTGCCAGCAGCTTAAACAGGGGTAGCACAGATACGCAGTATTTT. It specifies CASSLNRGSTDTQYF. The chain joins TRBV7-2 to TRBJ2-3; 7 nucleotides agree with TRBD1. The CDR3 consists of 15 residues. Germline assignment: CDR1 SGHTA and CDR2 FQGNSA. The junction had 2 bases not matched to a gene; V was cut back by 2 bases and J by 0 bases.

The rearrangement joins TRBV4-3 to TRBJ2-1; either TRBD1 or TRBD2 may supply D (5 bases each). The CDR3 is made up of 15 amino acids. Germline V lookup: CDR1 LGHNA, CDR2 YSLEER. Trimming shortened V by 0 bases and J by 2 bases, and 8 bases separated the two germline ends. CDR3 nucleotide sequence: TGCGCCAGCAGCCAAGAAGGGGAGACCTACAATGAGCAGTTCTTC. Translation: CASSQEGETYNEQFF.

J is TRBJ2-1 and V is TRBV19, with 11 bases lining up with TRBD1. The germline V gene has CDR1 LNHDA and CDR2 SQIVND (reference sequence). CDR3 length equals 15 residues. V gave up 3 bases and J gave up 4 bases; unmatched junction bases: 2. The CDR3 DNA reads as TGTGCCAGTAGTATTGGGACAGGGGGTTACAATGAGCAGTTCTTC. Protein sequence: CASSIGTGGYNEQFF.

This clone appeared a few times. V is TRBV5-1 and J is TRBJ1-5; 8 bases map to TRBD1. The CDR3 totals 15 residues. CDR1 and CDR2 (germline): SGHRS, YFSETQ. The ends lost 4 bases at V and 4 bases at J; junction bases unmatched: 7. The CDR3: CASSPWTGQNQPQHF. DNA for the CDR3: TGCGCCAGCAGCCCATGGACAGGGCAGAATCAGCCCCAGCATTTT.

The rearrangement joins TRBV28 to TRBJ2-7; D is undetermined. Germline CDR1 reads MDHEN; CDR2 reads SYDVKM. The length of the CDR3 is 15 residues. V lost 3 bases and J lost 0, with 12 bases in between. The CDR3 DNA reads TGTGCCAGCAGTTTTCCTGGCGTCAGCTCCTACGAGCAGTACTTC. Residues: CASSFPGVSSYEQYF.

The chain uses TRBV2 and TRBJ1-4; maybe TRBD1 (5 bases). Deletions cut 1 base from V and 8 bases from J, with 17 bases between. The CDR3 covers 16 residues. CDR1 and CDR2 (germline): SNHLY, FYNNEI. The CDR3 DNA follows: TGTGCCAGCAGTGAAGTCCCCCAGGGAGGAGGCGAAAAACTGTTTTTT. Protein product: CASSEVPQGGGEKLFF.

A single count supports this clone. The chain employs TRBV5-1 and TRBJ1-4; D is possibly TRBD1 (6 bases). The germline V and J ends were trimmed by 4 bases and 5 bases, with 15 bases remaining between them. The germline V gene has CDR1 SGHRS and CDR2 YFSETQ. There are 15 residues in the CDR3. CDR3 bases: TGCGCCAGCAGCGATCAGGGGAGCTTGAATGAAAAACTGTTTTTT. This codes for CASSDQGSLNEKLFF.

The chain has TRBV29-1 and TRBJ1-1; D is unclear. This CDR3 comprises 13 residues. Trimming removed 4 bases at V and 1 base at J, with 10 bases between. Germline lookup yields CDR1 SQVTM and CDR2 ANQGSEA. The CDR3 loop is CSVVPSANTEAFF. In DNA, the CDR3 is TGCAGCGTTGTACCCAGCGCGAACACTGAAGCTTTCTTT.